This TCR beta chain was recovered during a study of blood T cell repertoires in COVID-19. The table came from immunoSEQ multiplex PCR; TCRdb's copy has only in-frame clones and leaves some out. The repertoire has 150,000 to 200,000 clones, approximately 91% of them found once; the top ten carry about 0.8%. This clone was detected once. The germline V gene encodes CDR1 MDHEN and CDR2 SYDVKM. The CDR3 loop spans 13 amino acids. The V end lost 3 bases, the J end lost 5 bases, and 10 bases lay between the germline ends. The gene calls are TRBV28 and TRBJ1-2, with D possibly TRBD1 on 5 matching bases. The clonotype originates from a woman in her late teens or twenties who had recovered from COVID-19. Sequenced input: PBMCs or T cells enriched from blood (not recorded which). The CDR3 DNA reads TGTGCCAGCAGTTTCACAGGAATATATGGCTACACCTTC. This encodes CASSFTGIYGYTF.